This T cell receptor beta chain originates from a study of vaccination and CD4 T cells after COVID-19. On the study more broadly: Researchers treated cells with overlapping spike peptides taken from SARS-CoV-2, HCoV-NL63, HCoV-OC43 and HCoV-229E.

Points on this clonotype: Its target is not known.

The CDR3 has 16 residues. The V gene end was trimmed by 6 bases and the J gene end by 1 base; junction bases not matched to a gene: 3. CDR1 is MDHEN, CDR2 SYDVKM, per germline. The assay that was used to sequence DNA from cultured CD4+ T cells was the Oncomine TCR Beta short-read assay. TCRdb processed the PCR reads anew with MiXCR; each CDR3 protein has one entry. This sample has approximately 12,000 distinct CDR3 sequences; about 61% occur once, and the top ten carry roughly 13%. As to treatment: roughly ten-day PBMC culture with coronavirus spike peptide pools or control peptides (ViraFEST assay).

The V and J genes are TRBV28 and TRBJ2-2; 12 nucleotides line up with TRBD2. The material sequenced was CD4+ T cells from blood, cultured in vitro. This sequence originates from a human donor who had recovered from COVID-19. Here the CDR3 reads CASRTLAGGNTGELFF. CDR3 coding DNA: TGTGCCAGCAGAACACTAGCGGGAGGGAACACCGGGGAGCTGTTTTTT.